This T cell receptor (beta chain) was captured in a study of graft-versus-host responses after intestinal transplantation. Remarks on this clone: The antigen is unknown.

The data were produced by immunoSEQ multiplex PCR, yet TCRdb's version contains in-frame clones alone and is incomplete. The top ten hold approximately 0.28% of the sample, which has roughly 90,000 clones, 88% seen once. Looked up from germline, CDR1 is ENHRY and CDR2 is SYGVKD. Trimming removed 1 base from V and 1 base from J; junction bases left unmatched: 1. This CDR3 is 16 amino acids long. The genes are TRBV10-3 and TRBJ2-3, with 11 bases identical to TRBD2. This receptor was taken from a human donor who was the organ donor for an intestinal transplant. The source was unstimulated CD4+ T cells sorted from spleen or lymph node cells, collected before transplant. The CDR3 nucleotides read TGTGCCATCAGTGAGTTTAGCGGGGGGGGCACAGATACGCAGTATTTT. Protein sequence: CAISEFSGGGTDTQYF.